The 9 T cell receptor beta chains below come from one sample, sequenced in a study of OX40 agonist ivuxolimab in advanced cancers. Assay: immunoSEQ multiplex PCR; the TCRdb copy retains only in-frame clones and omits some. Of some 71,000 clones listed, 84% are singletons. Sequenced material: CD4+ or CD8+ T cells sorted from blood, taken in a trial of the OX40 agonist ivuxolimab. The receptors shown here come from an adult with an advanced solid tumor such as melanoma, head and neck, liver or kidney cancer.

This rearrangement joins TRBV7-2 to TRBJ1-3; 7 bases are shared with TRBD1. The V segment lost 0 bases and the J segment 4 bases; nucleotides outside the gene matches: 6. Germline CDR1 is SGHTA and CDR2 is FQGNSA. This CDR3 has 16 residues. CDR3 coding DNA: TGTGCCAGCAGCTTAGCGGTGACAGGGAGGGGAAACACCATATATTTT. Residues: CASSLAVTGRGNTIYF.

The chain employs TRBV5-4 and TRBJ2-7, with 8 bases lining up with TRBD2. The CDR3 is 16 residues long. V was clipped by 4 bases and J by 0 bases; unmatched bases: 9. Per germline, CDR1 SGHNT and CDR2 YYREEE (reference sequence). The CDR3, as DNA: TGTGCCAGCAGCCGCCACCCGGGACTAGTCTCCTACGAGCAGTACTTC. It specifies CASSRHPGLVSYEQYF.

The chain recombines TRBV7-9 with TRBJ2-5, with TRBD1 matching over 9 bases. CDR1 SEHNR and CDR2 FQNEAQ come from the germline V gene (reference sequence). Trimming took 2 bases from V and 1 from J; bases not matched to a gene: 5. The CDR3 consists of 16 residues. Here the CDR3 DNA reads TGTGCCAGCAGCTTATGGGGACAGGGTACCCAAGAGACCCAGTACTTC. Its protein is CASSLWGQGTQETQYF.

This chain joins TRBV9 and TRBJ1-6; no reliable D call. From germline, CDR1 is SGDLS and CDR2 YYNGEE. The CDR3 totals 13 residues. V was cut by 0 bases and J by 7 bases, with 5 bases left in between. The CDR3 protein is CASSVASNSPLHF. The CDR3 coding sequence is TGTGCCAGCAGCGTAGCAAGCAATTCACCCCTCCACTTT.

J is TRBJ2-3 and V is TRBV4-3, with 7 nucleotides matching TRBD2. V gave up 4 bases and J gave up 0 bases; unmatched junction bases: 4. Germline values: CDR1 LGHNA, CDR2 YSLEER. The CDR3 is made up of 15 amino acids. The CDR3 coding sequence is TGCGCCAGCAGCCCACGGGGGGTCAGCACAGATACGCAGTATTTT. Amino acids: CASSPRGVSTDTQYF.

The CDR3: CASSVSVGYSGNTIYF. The CDR3 bases are TGTGCCAGCAGCGTATCGGTTGGTTACTCTGGAAACACCATATATTTT. The genes are TRBV9 and TRBJ1-3; D gene unclear. The CDR3 loop spans 16 amino acids. With 1 base removed from V and 0 bases from J, the gap between germline ends came to 11 bases. CDR1 is SGDLS and CDR2 is YYNGEE in the germline V gene.

This clone has just a few counts. V is TRBV29-1 and J is TRBJ2-7; D not resolved. CDR1 is SQVTM, CDR2 ANQGSEA, per germline. This CDR3 spans 11 amino acids. Trimming pared 7 bases from V and 7 bases from J, leaving 14 bases between. The CDR3 bases are TGCAGCGGTTATATGGTCGGGGAGCAGTACTTC. Translating it yields CSGYMVGEQYF.

The chain uses TRBV11-2 and TRBJ2-4; D not certain. CDR3 size: 13 residues. The germline CDR1 and CDR2 sequences are SGHAT and FQNNGV. Trimming removed 3 bases at V and 5 bases at J, with 8 bases between. Written as DNA, the CDR3 is TGTGCCAGCAGCTTCGGCACCGAAAACATTCAGTACTTC. Its protein is CASSFGTENIQYF.

The table lists this clone with a count of one. Additional DNA sequences in this sample encode the identical CDR3. The J gene is TRBJ1-2, the V gene TRBV6-5; D is ambiguous. Per the germline V gene, CDR1 is MNHEY and CDR2 is SVGAGI. This CDR3 has 12 residues. V lost 2 bases and J 5 bases, leaving 6 bases between the germline ends. CDR3 amino acids: CASSYAGYGYTF. CDR3 in DNA: TGTGCCAGCAGTTACGCAGGTTATGGCTACACCTTC.